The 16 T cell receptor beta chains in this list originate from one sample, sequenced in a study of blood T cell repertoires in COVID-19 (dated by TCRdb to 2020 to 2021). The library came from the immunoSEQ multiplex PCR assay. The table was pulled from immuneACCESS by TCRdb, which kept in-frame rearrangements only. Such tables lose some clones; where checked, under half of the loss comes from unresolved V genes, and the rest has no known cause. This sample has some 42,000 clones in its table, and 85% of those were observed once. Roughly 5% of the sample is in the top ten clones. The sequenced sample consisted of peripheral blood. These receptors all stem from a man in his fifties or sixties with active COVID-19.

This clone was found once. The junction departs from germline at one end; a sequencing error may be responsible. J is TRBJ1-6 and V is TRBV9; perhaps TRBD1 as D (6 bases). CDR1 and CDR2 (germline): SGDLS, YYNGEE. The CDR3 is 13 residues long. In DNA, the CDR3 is TGTGCCCGCAGCGTAGGGGGAGGGGGGGCCCTCCACTTT. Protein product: CARSVGGGGALHF. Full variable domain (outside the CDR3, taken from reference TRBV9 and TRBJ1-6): DSGVTQTPKHLITATGQRVTLRCSPRSGDLSVYWYQQSLDQGLQFLIQYYNGEERAKGNILERFSAQQFPDLHSELNLSSLELGDSALYFCARSVGGGGALHFGNGTRLTVT.

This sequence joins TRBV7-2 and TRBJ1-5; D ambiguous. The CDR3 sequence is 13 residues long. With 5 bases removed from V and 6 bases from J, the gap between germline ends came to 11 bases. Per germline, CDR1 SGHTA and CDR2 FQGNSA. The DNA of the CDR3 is TGTGCCAGCAGCCCCGAGGCGAGTCAGCCCCAGCATTTT. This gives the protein CASSPEASQPQHF.

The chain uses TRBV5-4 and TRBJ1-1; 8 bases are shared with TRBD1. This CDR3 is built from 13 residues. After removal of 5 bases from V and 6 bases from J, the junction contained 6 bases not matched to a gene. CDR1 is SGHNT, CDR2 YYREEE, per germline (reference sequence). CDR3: CASRIGQGAEAFF. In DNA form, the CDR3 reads TGTGCCAGCAGAATAGGACAGGGCGCTGAAGCTTTCTTT.

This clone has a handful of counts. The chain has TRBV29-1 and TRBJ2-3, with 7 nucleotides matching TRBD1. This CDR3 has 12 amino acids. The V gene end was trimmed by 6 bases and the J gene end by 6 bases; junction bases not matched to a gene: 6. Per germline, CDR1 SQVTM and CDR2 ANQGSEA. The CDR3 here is CSVTQGYDTQYF. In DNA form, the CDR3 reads TGCAGCGTAACACAGGGGTACGATACGCAGTATTTT.

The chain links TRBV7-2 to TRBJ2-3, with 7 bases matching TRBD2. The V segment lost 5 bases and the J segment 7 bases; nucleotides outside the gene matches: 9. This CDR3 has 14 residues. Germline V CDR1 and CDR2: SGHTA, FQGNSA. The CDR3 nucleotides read TGTGCCAGCAGCCTTACCGGGGGGTTTAATACGCAGTATTTT. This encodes CASSLTGGFNTQYF.

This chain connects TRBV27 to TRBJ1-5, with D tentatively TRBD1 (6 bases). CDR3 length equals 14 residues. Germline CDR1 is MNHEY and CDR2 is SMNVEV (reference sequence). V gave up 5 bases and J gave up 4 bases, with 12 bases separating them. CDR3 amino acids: CASSRTGLNQPQHF. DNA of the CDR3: TGTGCCAGCAGTCGTACAGGGTTGAATCAGCCCCAGCATTTT.

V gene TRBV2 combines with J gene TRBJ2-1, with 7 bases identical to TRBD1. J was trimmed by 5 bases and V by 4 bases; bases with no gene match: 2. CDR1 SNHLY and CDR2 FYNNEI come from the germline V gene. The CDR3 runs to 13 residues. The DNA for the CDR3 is TGTGCCAGCAGTGTGGGACAGCACAATGAGCAGTTCTTC. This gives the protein CASSVGQHNEQFF.

CDR3 DNA sequence: TGTGCCAGCAGTGAACTGTCCGGTAGCTCCTACGAGCAGTACTTC. Translated: CASSELSGSSYEQYF. V usage is TRBV6-1 and J usage is TRBJ2-7; D not certain. CDR1 MNHNS and CDR2 SASEGT come from the germline V gene. Trimming took 2 bases from V and 0 from J, leaving 11 bases between them. The CDR3 is 15 amino acids.

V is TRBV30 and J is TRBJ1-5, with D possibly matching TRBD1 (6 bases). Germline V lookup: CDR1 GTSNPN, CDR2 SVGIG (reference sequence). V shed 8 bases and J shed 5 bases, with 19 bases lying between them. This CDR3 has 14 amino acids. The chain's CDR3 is CAVRGPGVDQPQHF. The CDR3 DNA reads TGTGCCGTCCGGGGTCCAGGGGTAGATCAGCCCCAGCATTTT.

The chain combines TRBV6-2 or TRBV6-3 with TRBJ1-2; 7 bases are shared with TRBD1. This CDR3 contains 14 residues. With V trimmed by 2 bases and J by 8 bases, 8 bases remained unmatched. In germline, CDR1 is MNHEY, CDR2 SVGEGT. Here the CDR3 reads CASSYPGTVTGYTF. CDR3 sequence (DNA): TGTGCCAGCAGTTACCCCGGGACAGTGACCGGCTACACCTTC.

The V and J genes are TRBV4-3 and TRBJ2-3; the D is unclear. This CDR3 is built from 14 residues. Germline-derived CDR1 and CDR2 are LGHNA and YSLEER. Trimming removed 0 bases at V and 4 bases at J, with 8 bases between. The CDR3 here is CASSQDQTADTQYF. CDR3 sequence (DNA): TGCGCCAGCAGCCAAGACCAAACAGCAGATACGCAGTATTTT.

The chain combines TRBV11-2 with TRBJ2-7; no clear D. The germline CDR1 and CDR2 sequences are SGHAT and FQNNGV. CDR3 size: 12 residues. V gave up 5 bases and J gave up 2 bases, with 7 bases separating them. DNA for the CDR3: TGTGCCAGCAGCCAACAAACCTACGAGCAGTACTTC. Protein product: CASSQQTYEQYF.

CDR3 coding DNA: TGTGCCAGCAGTTTGGGACTAGCGGAAAGGGGGCACGAGCAGTACTTC. Translating gives CASSLGLAERGHEQYF. The chain links TRBV27 to TRBJ2-7; 11 bases are a match to TRBD2. The V gene end was trimmed by 3 bases and the J gene end by 5 bases; junction bases not matched to a gene: 9. The CDR3 has 16 residues. Germline-derived CDR1 and CDR2 are MNHEY and SMNVEV (reference sequence).

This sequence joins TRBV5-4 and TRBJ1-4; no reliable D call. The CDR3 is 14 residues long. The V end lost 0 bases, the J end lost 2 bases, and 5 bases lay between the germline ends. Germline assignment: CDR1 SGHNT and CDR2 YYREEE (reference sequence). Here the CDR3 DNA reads TGTGCCAGCAGCTTGGACAGCACTAATGAAAAACTGTTTTTT. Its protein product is CASSLDSTNEKLFF.

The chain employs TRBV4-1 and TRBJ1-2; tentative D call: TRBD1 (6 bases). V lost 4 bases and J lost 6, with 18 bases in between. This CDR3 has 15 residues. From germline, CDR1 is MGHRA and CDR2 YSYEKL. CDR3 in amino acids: CASSPGGGARDGYTF. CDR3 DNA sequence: TGCGCCAGCAGCCCCGGAGGGGGGGCGCGGGATGGCTACACCTTC.

CDR3 sequence reads: CASSVDGGSRYTDTQYF. The CDR3, as DNA: TGTGCCAGCAGCGTAGATGGAGGGAGCCGATACACAGATACGCAGTATTTT. The chain joins TRBV9 to TRBJ2-3; a weak D match, TRBD2 (6 bases). The CDR3 contains 17 residues. Between the trimmed V and J ends, which lost 0 bases and 2 bases, there was a span of 16 bases. Germline CDR1 reads SGDLS; CDR2 reads YYNGEE.